The following is a T cell receptor beta chain sequence with its context. The antigen is not known. The source of the sample is a study of T cell responses to AZD1222 COVID-19 vaccine. Notes on the study in general: The study found Spike-specific TCR breadth and depth rose after two AZD1222 doses. Seropositive status at baseline applied to only a handful of AZD1222 recipients.

The assay was immunoSEQ multiplex PCR, and TCRdb's table has in-frame clones only and misses some. There are under 130,000 clones in the sample; around 92% occur only once, and 45% lies in the top ten. The input for sequencing was peripheral blood, taken on day 0 of AZD1222 vaccination. The sequence was collected from an adult in good health.

CDR3 in amino acids: CASSSPPGSSGSHEQYF. In nucleotides, the CDR3 is TGTGCCAGCAGTTCCCCCCCCGGTAGTAGCGGGAGTCACGAGCAGTACTTC. The V and J genes are TRBV28 and TRBJ2-7; 9 nucleotides align to TRBD2. Germline V gives CDR1 MDHEN, CDR2 SYDVKM. The V segment lost 4 bases and the J segment 5 bases; nucleotides outside the gene matches: 15. This CDR3 is 17 amino acids long.